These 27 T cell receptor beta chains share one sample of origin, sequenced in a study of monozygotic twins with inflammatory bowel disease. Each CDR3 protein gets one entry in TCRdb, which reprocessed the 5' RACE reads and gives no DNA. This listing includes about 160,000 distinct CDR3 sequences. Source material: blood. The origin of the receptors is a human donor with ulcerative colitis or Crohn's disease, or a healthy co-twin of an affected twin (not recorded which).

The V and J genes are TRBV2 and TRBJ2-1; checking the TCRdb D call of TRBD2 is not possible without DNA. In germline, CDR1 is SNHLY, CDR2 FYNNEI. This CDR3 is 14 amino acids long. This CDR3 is CASSLDYSYNEQFF. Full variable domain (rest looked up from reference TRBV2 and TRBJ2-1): EPEVTQTPSHQVTQMGQEVILRCVPISNHLYFYWYRQILGQKVEFLVSFYNNEISEKSEIFDDQFSVERPDGSNFTLKIRSTKLEDSAMYFCASSLDYSYNEQFFGPGTRLTVL.

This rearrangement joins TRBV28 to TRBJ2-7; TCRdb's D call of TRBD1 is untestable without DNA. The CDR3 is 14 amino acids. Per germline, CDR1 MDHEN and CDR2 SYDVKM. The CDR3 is CASQRKDRAYEQYF.

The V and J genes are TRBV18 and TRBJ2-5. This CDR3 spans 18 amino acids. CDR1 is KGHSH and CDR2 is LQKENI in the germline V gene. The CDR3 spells CASSPSEMGNPYQETQYF.

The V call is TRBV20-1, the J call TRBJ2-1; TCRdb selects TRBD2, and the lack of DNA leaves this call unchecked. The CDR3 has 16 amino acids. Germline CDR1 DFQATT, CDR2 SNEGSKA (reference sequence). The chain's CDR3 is CSARDGGGGAYNEQFF.

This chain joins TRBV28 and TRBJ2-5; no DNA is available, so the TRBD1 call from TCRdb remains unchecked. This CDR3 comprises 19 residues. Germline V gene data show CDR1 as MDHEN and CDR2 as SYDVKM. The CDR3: CASSLWTGVEISVQETQYF.

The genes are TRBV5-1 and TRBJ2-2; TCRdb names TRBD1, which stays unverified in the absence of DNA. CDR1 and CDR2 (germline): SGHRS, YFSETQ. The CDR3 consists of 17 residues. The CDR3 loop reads CASSLAGGRGRTGELFF.

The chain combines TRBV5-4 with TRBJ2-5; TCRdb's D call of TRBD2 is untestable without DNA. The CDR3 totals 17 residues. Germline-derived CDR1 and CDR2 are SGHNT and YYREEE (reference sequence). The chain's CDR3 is CASSTEVASGYQETQYF.

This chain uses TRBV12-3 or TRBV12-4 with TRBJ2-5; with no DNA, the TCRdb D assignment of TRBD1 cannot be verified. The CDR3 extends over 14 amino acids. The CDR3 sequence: CASSPRSDRVAQYF.

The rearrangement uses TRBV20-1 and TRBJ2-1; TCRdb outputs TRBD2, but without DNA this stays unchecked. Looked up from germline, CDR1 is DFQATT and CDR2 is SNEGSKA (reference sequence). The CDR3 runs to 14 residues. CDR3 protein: CSARDPQGHNEQFF.

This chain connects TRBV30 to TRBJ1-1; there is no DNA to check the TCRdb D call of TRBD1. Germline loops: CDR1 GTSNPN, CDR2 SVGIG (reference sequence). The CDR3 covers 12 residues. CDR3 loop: CAWNPGNTEAFF.

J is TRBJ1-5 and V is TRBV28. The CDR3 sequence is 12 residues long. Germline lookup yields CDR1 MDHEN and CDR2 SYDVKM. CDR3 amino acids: CASSLNTSPQHF.

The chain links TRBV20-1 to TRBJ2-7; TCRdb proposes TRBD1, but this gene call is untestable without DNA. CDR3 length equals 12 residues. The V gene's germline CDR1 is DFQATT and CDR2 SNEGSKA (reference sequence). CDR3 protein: CSALTGGYEQYF.

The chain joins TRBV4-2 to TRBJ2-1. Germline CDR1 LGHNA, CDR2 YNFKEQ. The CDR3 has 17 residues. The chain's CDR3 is CASSQDRLRGHYNEQFF.

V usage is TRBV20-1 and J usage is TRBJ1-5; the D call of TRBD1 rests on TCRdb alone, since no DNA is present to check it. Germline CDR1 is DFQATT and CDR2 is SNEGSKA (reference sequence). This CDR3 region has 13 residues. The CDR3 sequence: CSARRQGEQPQHF.

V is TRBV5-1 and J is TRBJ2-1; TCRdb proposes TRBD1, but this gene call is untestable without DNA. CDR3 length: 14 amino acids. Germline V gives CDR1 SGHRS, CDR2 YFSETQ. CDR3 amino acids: CASSPGDGYNEQFF.

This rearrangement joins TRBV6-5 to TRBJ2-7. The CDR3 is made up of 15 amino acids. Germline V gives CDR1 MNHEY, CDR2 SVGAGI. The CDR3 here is CASSYSVPSRVEQYF.

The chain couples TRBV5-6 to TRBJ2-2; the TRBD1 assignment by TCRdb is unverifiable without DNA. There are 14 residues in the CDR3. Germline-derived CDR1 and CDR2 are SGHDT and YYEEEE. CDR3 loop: CASSQGANTGELFF. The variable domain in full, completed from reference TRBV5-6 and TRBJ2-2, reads DAGVTQSPTHLIKTRGQQVTLRCSPKSGHDTVSWYQQALGQGPQFIFQYYEEEERQRGNFPDRFSGHQFPNYSSELNVNALLLGDSALYLCASSQGANTGELFFGEGSRLTVL.

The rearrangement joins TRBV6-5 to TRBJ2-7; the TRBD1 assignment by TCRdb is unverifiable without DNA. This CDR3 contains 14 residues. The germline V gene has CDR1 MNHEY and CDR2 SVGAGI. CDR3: CASSYDREAYEQYF.

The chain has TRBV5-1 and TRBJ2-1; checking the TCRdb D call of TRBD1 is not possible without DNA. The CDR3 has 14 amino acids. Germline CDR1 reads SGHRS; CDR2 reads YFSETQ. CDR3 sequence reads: CASSLATGGNEQFF.

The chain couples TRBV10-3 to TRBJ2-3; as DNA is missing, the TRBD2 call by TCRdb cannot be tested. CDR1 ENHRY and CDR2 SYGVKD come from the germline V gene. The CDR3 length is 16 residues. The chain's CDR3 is CAISDGRTRSTDTQYF.

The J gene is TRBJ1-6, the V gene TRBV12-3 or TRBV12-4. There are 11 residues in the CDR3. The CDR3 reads CASSFGSPLHF.

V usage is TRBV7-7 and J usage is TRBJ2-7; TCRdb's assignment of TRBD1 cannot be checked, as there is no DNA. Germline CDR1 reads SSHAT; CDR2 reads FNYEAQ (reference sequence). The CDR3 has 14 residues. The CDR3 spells CASSPHPGFYEQYF.

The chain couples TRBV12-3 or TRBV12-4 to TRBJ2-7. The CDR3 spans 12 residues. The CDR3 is CASSLLSLEQYF.

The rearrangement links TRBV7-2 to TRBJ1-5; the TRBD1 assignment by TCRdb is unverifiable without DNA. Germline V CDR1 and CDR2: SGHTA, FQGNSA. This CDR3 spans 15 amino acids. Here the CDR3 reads CASSRTGSWNQPQHF.

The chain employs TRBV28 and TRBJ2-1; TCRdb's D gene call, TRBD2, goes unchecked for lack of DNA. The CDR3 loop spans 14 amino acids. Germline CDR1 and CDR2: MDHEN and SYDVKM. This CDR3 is CASSMGLAYNEQFF.

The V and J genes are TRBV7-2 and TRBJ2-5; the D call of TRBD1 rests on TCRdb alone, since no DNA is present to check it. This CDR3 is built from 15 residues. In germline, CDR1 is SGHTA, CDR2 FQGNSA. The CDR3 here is CASSLGRGGEETQYF.

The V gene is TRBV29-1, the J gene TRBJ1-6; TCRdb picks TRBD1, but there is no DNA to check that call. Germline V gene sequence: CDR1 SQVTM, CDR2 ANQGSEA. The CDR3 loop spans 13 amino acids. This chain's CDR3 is CSVRTGLNSPLHF.